In this sample, the clone carrying this T cell receptor beta chain is medium-sized. Its antigen is currently unknown. The record originates from a study of immune heterogeneity within non-small cell lung tumors. Notes on the study in general: For local T-cell clonality, the correlation with local tumor mutational burden was moderate but significant (R roughly 0.34).

Samples each supplied around 600 ng of bulk tumor genomic DNA as template. Surgeons took several biopsies per primary tumor, spaced far apart, during surgery. These patients got curative surgery after being newly diagnosed with untreated non-small cell lung cancer. The TCR beta CDR3 region underwent multiplex PCR amplification with 32 V and 13 J primers. A single record per CDR3 protein comes from TCRdb applying MiXCR to the multiplex PCR reads. The table shows 2,500 or so distinct CDR3 sequences, with approximately 26% occurring only once. The sample was lung tumor tissue. The clonotype originates from a man aged 45-65 years with non-small cell lung cancer.

CDR3 DNA sequence: TGTGCCAGCAGTCCTACGATAGCCTATAATTCACCCCTCCACTTT. It yields the protein CASSPTIAYNSPLHF. The chain uses TRBV27 and TRBJ1-6; D is ambiguous. This CDR3 is 15 amino acids long. V dropped 5 bases and J dropped 2 bases, with 10 bases sitting between them. Germline V gives CDR1 MNHEY, CDR2 SMNVEV (reference sequence).